This paragraph reports one T cell receptor beta chain. Its antigen is currently not known. The input lacks base qualities; no much larger clone sits a single base away. This entry belongs to a study of shared clonotypes between healthy human individuals (dated by TCRdb to the early 2020s). Broadly, across the study: Three men and two women, aged 18 to 49 years, made up the cohort. To increase sequencing depth and limit assay-specific biases, TCR repertoire library preparation and sequencing were carried out by different laboratories using diverse techniques. To estimate repertoire size and how much clonotypes are shared between individuals, the study performed deep sequencing of blood TCR repertoires from roughly five healthy adults. Per donor, leukapheresis produced somewhere between about 0.8 and 9 billion PBMCs. For each donor, CD4 naive and CD4 memory were each given three plates, CD8 naive was given two plates, and CD8 memory was given one plate.

Using the deep immunoSEQ assay, multiplex PCR amplified TCR CDR3 regions from genomic DNA. Genomic DNA extracted from each cell subset was distributed evenly over all wells of several immunoSEQ 96-well plates, and each plate served as one replicate. For sorted subsets, roughly 200 ng of genomic DNA, equivalent to some 33,000 T cell genomes, went into each replicate PCR. The purified libraries were quantified using a Qubit 3.0 fluorometer, sized with a Bioanalyzer 2100, and then quantified again using the KAPA Library Quantification kit. Each immunoSEQ 96-well plate was sequenced on its own single-read 150-cycle Illumina NextSeq 550 flow cell. The original pipeline was this. Because only junctional sequences without quality scores were contained in the immunoSEQ output, filtering matching that applied to full-length reads could not be performed. To assign V/J genes and CDR3, sequences were annotated against IMGT germline references using PyIR, a Python wrapper for IgBLAST v1.9. Reads were filtered out if the reads had weak V/J assignments (E-value above 1e-6), no CDR3, stop codons, out-of-frame junctions, or ambiguous translated residues. A V3J clonotype was defined by an identical inferred V gene, J gene, and CDR3 amino acid sequence. The percentage overlap between two repertoires was calculated by dividing the number of shared unique clonotypes by the size of the smaller repertoire. RTK rarefaction, the Chao1 estimator, and Recon v2.1 estimates of unobserved clonotypes were used to assess repertoire richness. OLGA was used to compute generation probabilities for all TCRbeta clonotypes that the gDNA method yielded from a handful of donors. This immuneACCESS table, as held by TCRdb, lists in-frame sequences with V and J called but not all clones. Of the missing ones, under half trace to an unresolved V gene in checked studies; the others have no known cause. Clone size and V and J calls were adopted from that table, with D and trimming inferred from the DNA. Recorded for this sample are under 120,000 clones; around 64% of them occurred a single time. The ten biggest clones cover roughly a quarter of the sample.

Donors were healthy HIV-negative adults with no recently reported acute infections or vaccinations. Every donor was a Caucasian adult residing in Nashville, Tennessee, USA. CD8 memory samples combined magnetically selected CD45RO+ cells with CCR7-negative CD45RA+ effector memory (TemRA) cells. Blood was obtained by leukapheresis, after which PBMCs were separated by Ficoll-Histopaque density gradient centrifugation and cryopreserved in liquid nitrogen vapor phase. Analytical flow cytometry was used to check the purity and quantity of each magnetically sorted T cell population. From each sorted fraction, genomic DNA was isolated and quantified by UV absorbance on a Nanodrop 2000c. Overall study results and their limits: Based on pairwise subsampling, the degree of clonotype sharing among donors was expected to be affected by sequencing depth. Sharing across a few donors was observed for about 5% of naive CD4, 3.5% of naive CD8, over 2% of memory CD4, and about 0.4% of memory CD8 clonotypes. Higher generation probabilities were observed for clonotypes shared by all four sorted-subset donors than for non-shared clonotypes. The small number of donors limited the genetic and exposure-history diversity represented. Only blood was sampled, and tissue TCR repertoires likely differ from those in blood. Estimated clonotype richness was generally larger for naive than for memory subsets. Even with the large sequencing depth, rarefaction of the sorted-subset datasets indicated that sequencing was incomplete.

In the germline V gene, CDR1 corresponds to SQVTM and CDR2 to ANQGSEA. At the junction V is shortened by 6 bases and J by 4 bases; bases outside the gene matches: 2. The cysteine opens and the phenylalanine closes a CDR3 of 13 amino acids. Of all the DNA, just the CDR3 is kept, 39 bases in frame from base 1. The sequence joins TRBV29-1 to TRBJ2-6, with 8 junctional bases fitting TRBD1. The material sequenced was memory CD8+ T cells sorted from blood. The sample's cell subset or site label, decoded: CD45RO+ cells pooled with CCR7-negative TemRA cells. This receptor was obtained from a woman aged 25-40 years in good health. The DNA sequence is given as TGCAGCGTGACAGGGGACGGGGCCAACGTCCTGACTTTC. Its product reads: CSVTGDGANVLTF.